Each of the 23 T cell receptor beta chains below was sequenced from the same sample in a study of blood T cell repertoires in COVID-19. TCRdb's copy holds only in-frame clones and misses some; the assay was immunoSEQ multiplex PCR. The table has under 300,000 clones, about 80% seen once; the top ten hold roughly 15%. The sample taken for sequencing was PBMCs or T cells enriched from blood (not recorded which). The receptor source for this set is a man aged 40-49 years who had recovered from COVID-19.

The CDR3 nucleotides are TGTGCCAGCAGCTATCAGGGAATGAACACTGAAGCTTTCTTT. Translated, it gives CASSYQGMNTEAFF. The rearrangement links TRBV5-4 to TRBJ1-1; possibly TRBD1 for D (5 bases). The CDR3 has 14 amino acids. Deletions cut 3 bases from V and 0 bases from J, with 9 bases between. Germline V CDR1 and CDR2: SGHNT, YYREEE (reference sequence).

The rearrangement uses TRBV11-2 and TRBJ1-2; D is uncertain. Trimming removed 6 bases at V and 3 bases at J, with 8 bases between. CDR1 is SGHAT and CDR2 is FQNNGV in the germline V gene. The CDR3 sequence is 12 residues long. The CDR3 DNA reads as TGTGCCAGCAGTGGGAGCGACTATGGCTACACCTTC. The encoded protein is CASSGSDYGYTF.

This clone appeared once. V is TRBV28 and J is TRBJ2-5; 11 bases line up with TRBD2. Losses at the gene ends were 5 bases for V and 6 bases for J; bases not matched to a gene: 5. Germline V gives CDR1 MDHEN, CDR2 SYDVKM. CDR3 length equals 14 residues. The CDR3 sequence: CASSILAGGQTQYF. DNA of the CDR3: TGTGCCAGCAGTATATTAGCGGGAGGGCAGACCCAGTACTTC. The full variable domain, its missing parts supplied by reference TRBV28 and TRBJ2-5, is DVKVTQSSRYLVKRTGEKVFLECVQDMDHENMFWYRQDPGLGLRLIYFSYDVKMKEKGDIPEGYSVSREKKERFSLILESASTNQTSMYLCASSILAGGQTQYFGPGTRLLVL.

This clone was counted between two and nine times. V gene TRBV28 combines with J gene TRBJ2-7; D is unclear. V lost 4 bases and J 2 bases, leaving 6 bases between the germline ends. CDR3 size: 12 residues. Germline CDR1 is MDHEN and CDR2 is SYDVKM. CDR3 nucleotide sequence: TGTGCCAGCAGTTATGTCGCCTACGAGCAGTACTTC. Translation gives CASSYVAYEQYF.

The chain combines TRBV3-1 (or the pseudogene TRBV3-2) with TRBJ1-2; possibly TRBD1 for D (5 bases). The CDR3 has 17 amino acids. Per germline, CDR1 LGHDT and CDR2 YNNKEL (reference sequence). Trimming took off 1 base at V and 2 bases at J, with 17 bases between the two ends. DNA for the CDR3: TGTGCCAGCAGCCAAGGGAGAGACAGACGCCAAAACTATGGCTACACCTTC. Translated, it gives CASSQGRDRRQNYGYTF.

This chain's CDR3 is CASSYTSGANVLTF. CDR3 coding DNA: TGTGCCAGCAGCTATACGTCTGGGGCCAACGTCCTGACTTTC. The gene calls are TRBV2 and TRBJ2-6; D is undetermined. The CDR3 extends over 14 amino acids. Deletions cut 6 bases from V and 1 base from J, with 7 bases between. Germline values: CDR1 SNHLY, CDR2 FYNNEI. Supplemented by reference TRBV2 and TRBJ2-6, the full variable domain reads EPEVTQTPSHQVTQMGQEVILRCVPISNHLYFYWYRQILGQKVEFLVSFYNNEISEKSEIFDDQFSVERPDGSNFTLKIRSTKLEDSAMYFCASSYTSGANVLTFGAGSRLTVL.

CDR3 in DNA: TGTGCCAGCAGCTCTCGGACTAGCATATCAGATACGCAGTATTTT. Its protein product is CASSSRTSISDTQYF. The chain combines TRBV7-9 with TRBJ2-3; TRBD2 agrees at 8 bases. Germline V gene lookup returns CDR1 SEHNR and CDR2 FQNEAQ (reference sequence). V dropped 4 bases and J dropped 4; count of bases not matched to a gene: 7. This CDR3 has 15 residues.

A remark on this clone: The identical CDR3 is also encoded by other nucleotide sequences in the sample. The genes are TRBV9 and TRBJ1-5, with 7 bases that match TRBD1. Germline values: CDR1 SGDLS, CDR2 YYNGEE. This CDR3 spans 16 amino acids. J was trimmed by 1 base and V by 0 bases; bases with no gene match: 4. DNA for the CDR3: TGTGCCAGCAGCGTAGGGACAGGAGGGAGCAATCAGCCCCAGCATTTT. Protein product: CASSVGTGGSNQPQHF. The entire variable domain, with the rest obtained from reference TRBV9 and TRBJ1-5, is as follows: DSGVTQTPKHLITATGQRVTLRCSPRSGDLSVYWYQQSLDQGLQFLIQYYNGEERAKGNILERFSAQQFPDLHSELNLSSLELGDSALYFCASSVGTGGSNQPQHFGDGTRLSIL.

The J gene is TRBJ2-2, the V gene TRBV19; unclear D gene. V was shortened by 7 bases and J by 7 bases, with 16 bases between the two germline ends. Germline assignment: CDR1 LNHDA and CDR2 SQIVND (reference sequence). The CDR3 is 14 amino acids. CDR3 in DNA: TGTGCCAGTATGACGTCTAGGAGATTCGGGGAGCTGTTTTTT. As protein: CASMTSRRFGELFF.

The chain uses TRBV5-1 and TRBJ1-1; 7 bases map to TRBD1. Germline CDR1 reads SGHRS; CDR2 reads YFSETQ. This CDR3 spans 15 amino acids. With V trimmed by 1 base and J by 3 bases, 6 bases remained unmatched. The CDR3 reads CASSLFAGGYTEAFF. CDR3 in DNA: TGCGCCAGCAGCTTGTTTGCAGGGGGATACACTGAAGCTTTCTTT.

This sequence joins TRBV13 and TRBJ1-4; D is perhaps TRBD1 (6 bases). Germline values: CDR1 PRHDT, CDR2 FYEKMQ (reference sequence). The V gene lost 5 bases and the J gene lost 5 bases, with 12 bases spanning the gap. The CDR3 consists of 14 residues. CDR3: CASSLRGSNEKLFF. The CDR3 bases are TGTGCCAGCAGCCTCAGGGGCAGCAATGAAAAACTGTTTTTT. Full variable domain (rest looked up from reference TRBV13 and TRBJ1-4): AAGVIQSPRHLIKEKRETATLKCYPIPRHDTVYWYQQGPGQDPQFLISFYEKMQSDKGSIPDRFSAQQFSDYHSELNMSSLELGDSALYFCASSLRGSNEKLFFGSGTQLSVL.

This clone was counted a few times. This rearrangement joins TRBV5-1 to TRBJ1-2; D may be TRBD1 (5 bases). The V gene's germline CDR1 is SGHRS and CDR2 YFSETQ. Deletions cut 5 bases from V and 4 bases from J, with 15 bases between. The CDR3 length is 14 residues. CDR3: CASRSAGGSYGYTF. Here the CDR3 DNA reads TGCGCCAGCAGATCGGCCGGGGGGAGCTATGGCTACACCTTC. The full variable domain, rest sourced from reference TRBV5-1 and TRBJ1-2, is KAGVTQTPRYLIKTRGQQVTLSCSPISGHRSVSWYQQTPGQGLQFLFEYFSETQRNKGNFPGRFSGRQFSNSRSEMNVSTLELGDSALYLCASRSAGGSYGYTFGSGTRLTVV.

This clone was counted a single time. V is TRBV6-5 and J is TRBJ2-5; TRBD2 might be the D (6 bases). The V end lost 8 bases, the J end lost 1 base, and 14 bases lay between the germline ends. CDR1 and CDR2 from the germline V gene are MNHEY and SVGAGI. The CDR3 contains 14 residues. The CDR3: CASEWGGIQETQYF. The DNA of the CDR3 is TGTGCCAGCGAATGGGGAGGAATCCAAGAGACCCAGTACTTC.

The chain combines TRBV19 with TRBJ2-7; 8 bases line up with TRBD2. This CDR3 is 13 amino acids long. Germline lookup yields CDR1 LNHDA and CDR2 SQIVND (reference sequence). V was pared by 7 bases and J by 4 bases, with 6 bases of the junction left unmatched. CDR3 protein: CASKPAGVYEQYF. In DNA form, the CDR3 reads TGTGCCAGTAAACCAGCGGGAGTATACGAGCAGTACTTC.

The chain couples TRBV18 to TRBJ1-5, with D perhaps TRBD1 (5 bases). CDR1 is KGHSH, CDR2 LQKENI, per germline. Between the trimmed V and J ends, which lost 6 bases and 2 bases, there was a span of 14 bases. The CDR3 has 15 amino acids. CDR3 coding DNA: TGTGCCAGCTCTCGTCAGGGCGTGGGCAATCAGCCCCAGCATTTT. This codes for CASSRQGVGNQPQHF.

The V gene is TRBV15, the J gene TRBJ1-5; D is unresolved. The CDR3 length is 14 residues. The germline V gene has CDR1 LNHNV and CDR2 YYDKDF (reference sequence). V shed 4 bases and J shed 4 bases, with 11 bases lying between them. CDR3 residues: CATSTGIVNQPQHF. CDR3 DNA sequence: TGTGCCACCAGCACGGGGATTGTAAATCAGCCCCAGCATTTT.

The V gene is TRBV5-1, the J gene TRBJ1-1, with D tentatively TRBD1 (6 bases). The CDR3 is 13 residues long. V lost 6 bases to trimming and J lost 1 base, with 10 bases between them. CDR1 SGHRS and CDR2 YFSETQ come from the germline V gene. This CDR3 reads CASTSQGNTEAFF. The CDR3 region has the DNA TGCGCCAGCACCTCACAGGGGAACACTGAAGCTTTCTTT.

V and J are TRBV5-1 and TRBJ1-6; D remains ambiguous. This CDR3 region has 14 residues. V lost 5 bases and J 7 bases, leaving 13 bases between the germline ends. The germline gives CDR1 SGHRS, CDR2 YFSETQ. The CDR3 is CASRFDQANSPLHF. CDR3 nucleotide sequence: TGCGCCAGCAGGTTTGACCAGGCAAATTCACCCCTCCACTTT.

The rearrangement joins TRBV30 to TRBJ1-1; D ambiguous. The CDR3 totals 13 residues. Trimming left V 3 bases short and J 1 base short, with 9 bases between. CDR1 GTSNPN and CDR2 SVGIG come from the germline V gene (reference sequence). The CDR3 sequence is CAWSLQTNTEAFF. The CDR3 DNA is TGTGCCTGGAGCTTACAGACGAACACTGAAGCTTTCTTT.

This clone was counted only a few times. V gene TRBV29-1 combines with J gene TRBJ2-4; D is undetermined. V lost 0 bases, J lost 9 bases, and 15 bases lay in between. In germline, CDR1 is SQVTM, CDR2 ANQGSEA. The CDR3 is 14 residues long. The CDR3 DNA reads as TGCAGCGTTGAAGACACCAACGGGTTAGGCATTCAGTACTTC. Amino acids: CSVEDTNGLGIQYF.

DNA for the CDR3: TGTGCCAGCAGCCAAGGGGGGGCTGGGGCCAACGTCCTGACTTTC. This codes for CASSQGGAGANVLTF. This rearrangement joins TRBV4-2 to TRBJ2-6; tentative D call: TRBD2 (6 bases). V lost 1 base, J lost 2 bases, and 6 bases lay in between. This CDR3 is 15 amino acids long. Per germline, CDR1 LGHNA and CDR2 YNFKEQ.

This sequence joins TRBV5-4 and TRBJ2-5, with 9 bases lining up with TRBD1. The CDR3 contains 15 residues. Germline trimming cut 3 bases from V and 1 base from J; bases unmatched to any gene: 4. Germline loops: CDR1 SGHNT, CDR2 YYREEE (reference sequence). In DNA, the CDR3 is TGTGCCAGCAGCTCGGACAGGGGTATCCAAGAGACCCAGTACTTC. The encoded protein is CASSSDRGIQETQYF.

The chain couples TRBV30 to TRBJ2-7, with TRBD2 matching 11 bases. Germline V gene lookup returns CDR1 GTSNPN and CDR2 SVGIG (reference sequence). Losses at the gene ends were 1 base for V and 1 base for J; bases not matched to a gene: 3. The CDR3 covers 15 residues. The CDR3 protein is CAWSASSGRSYEQYF. In DNA form, the CDR3 reads TGTGCCTGGAGTGCCTCTAGCGGGAGGTCCTACGAGCAGTACTTC.